One sample yielded the 17 T cell receptor beta chains listed below, sequenced in a study of OX40 agonist ivuxolimab in advanced cancers. Here immunoSEQ multiplex PCR was the method, and the copy in TCRdb shows in-frame clones only, minus some. Here the sample spans 100,000 to 120,000 clones, about 91% being singletons. The specimen comprised CD4+ or CD8+ T cells sorted from blood, sampled in a trial of the OX40 agonist ivuxolimab. The receptor set was obtained from an adult with an advanced solid tumor such as melanoma, head and neck, liver or kidney cancer.

The rearrangement links TRBV5-1 to TRBJ2-7; TRBD1 matches at 7 bases. After removal of 2 bases from V and 1 base from J, the junction contained 6 bases not matched to a gene. This CDR3 is 15 amino acids long. Germline V gives CDR1 SGHRS, CDR2 YFSETQ. The CDR3 nucleotides are TGCGCCAGCAGCTTTGTAGGGGGCCCGTCCTACGAGCAGTACTTC. This sequence encodes CASSFVGGPSYEQYF.

This rearrangement joins TRBV11-1 to TRBJ1-2; no firm D call. This CDR3 region has 13 residues. The germline gives CDR1 SGHAT, CDR2 FQDESV (reference sequence). V was trimmed by 5 bases and J by 0 bases, leaving 7 bases between them. CDR3 loop: CASSVGTNYGYTF. As DNA, the CDR3 is TGTGCCAGCAGCGTCGGGACTAACTATGGCTACACCTTC. The variable domain in full, completed from reference TRBV11-1 and TRBJ1-2, reads EAEVAQSPRYKITEKSQAVAFWCDPISGHATLYWYRQILGQGPELLVQFQDESVVDDSQLPKDRFSAERLKGVDSTLKIQPAELGDSAMYLCASSVGTNYGYTFGSGTRLTVV.

In its sample, this clone was seen a few times. The chain recombines TRBV9 with TRBJ1-1, with D maybe TRBD1 (5 bases). The V gene's germline CDR1 is SGDLS and CDR2 YYNGEE. The CDR3 spans 14 residues. V was cut by 2 bases and J by 7 bases, with 15 bases left in between. The CDR3 sequence: CASSVSADSIEAFF. The CDR3 nucleotides are TGTGCCAGCAGCGTTTCCGCCGACAGTATTGAAGCTTTCTTT.

The chain couples TRBV2 to TRBJ2-2; TRBD1 matches 11 bases. V lost 4 bases to trimming and J lost 3 bases; unmatched junction nucleotides: 7. From germline, CDR1 is SNHLY and CDR2 FYNNEI. The CDR3 sequence is 17 residues long. CDR3 in amino acids: CASSGLDRGQDTGELFF. In DNA form, the CDR3 reads TGTGCCAGCAGTGGGTTGGACAGGGGGCAAGACACCGGGGAGCTGTTTTTT.

The chain has TRBV7-9 and TRBJ2-3, with D perhaps being TRBD1 or TRBD2 (5 bases each). The CDR3 sequence is 15 residues long. Between the trimmed V and J ends, which lost 5 bases and 3 bases, there was a span of 15 bases. CDR1 is SEHNR and CDR2 is FQNEAQ in the germline V gene (reference sequence). CDR3 sequence: CASSERGRVTDTQYF. The CDR3 DNA sequence: TGTGCCAGCAGCGAGAGGGGTCGGGTGACAGATACGCAGTATTTT. The entire variable domain, with the rest obtained from reference TRBV7-9 and TRBJ2-3, is as follows: DTGVSQNPRHKITKRGQNVTFRCDPISEHNRLYWYRQTLGQGPEFLTYFQNEAQLEKSRLLSDRFSAERPKGSFSTLEIQRTEQGDSAMYLCASSERGRVTDTQYFGPGTRLTVL.

V and J are TRBV29-1 and TRBJ2-5; 8 bases align to TRBD1. The ends lost 6 bases at V and 5 bases at J; junction bases unmatched: 8. The CDR3 contains 13 residues. In germline, CDR1 is SQVTM, CDR2 ANQGSEA. The CDR3 loop reads CSVGQGARETQYF. CDR3 bases: TGCAGCGTGGGCCAGGGGGCTCGTGAGACCCAGTACTTC.

The chain combines TRBV19 with TRBJ1-1; D is unresolved. Germline lookup yields CDR1 LNHDA and CDR2 SQIVND (reference sequence). Trimming left V 7 bases short and J 0 bases short, with 6 bases between. The CDR3 runs to 12 residues. This CDR3 reads CASMGMNTEAFF. CDR3 nucleotides: TGTGCCAGTATGGGCATGAACACTGAAGCTTTCTTT.

The CDR3 coding sequence is TGTGCCAGCAAGTTGGGCCTGAACACCGGGGAGCTGTTTTTT. It encodes CASKLGLNTGELFF. The V and J genes are TRBV6-1 and TRBJ2-2; the D is unclear. The CDR3 has 14 amino acids. Trimming removed 7 bases at V and 1 base at J, with 10 bases between. The germline gives CDR1 MNHNS, CDR2 SASEGT.

This chain links TRBV15 with TRBJ2-5; 8 nucleotides align to TRBD1. After removal of 5 bases from V and 4 bases from J, the junction contained 6 bases not matched to a gene. Looked up from germline, CDR1 is LNHNV and CDR2 is YYDKDF (reference sequence). This CDR3 is 14 amino acids long. In DNA form, the CDR3 reads TGTGCCACCAGCCGACGCGGACAGGGAGAGACCCAGTACTTC. It encodes CATSRRGQGETQYF.

This chain uses TRBV6-5 with TRBJ2-3; no firm D call. The CDR3 totals 13 residues. Germline CDR1 reads MNHEY; CDR2 reads SVGAGI. The ends were cut back, 0 bases at V and 5 bases at J, with 6 bases in the middle. CDR3 nucleotide sequence: TGTGCCAGCAGTTACTCATCCGTAGATACGCAGTATTTT. It encodes CASSYSSVDTQYF.

CDR3 DNA: TGTGCCTGGACTAAAAAGGTGGGGGGGTCGCGGGCTGAAGCTTTCTTT. This encodes CAWTKKVGGSRAEAFF. The chain has TRBV30 and TRBJ1-1, with D tentatively TRBD1 (5 bases). This CDR3 spans 16 amino acids. Germline CDR1 is GTSNPN and CDR2 is SVGIG (reference sequence). V was trimmed by 4 bases and J by 6 bases, leaving 24 bases between them.

V and J are TRBV19 and TRBJ1-3; a possible D gene is TRBD1 (6 bases). CDR3 length: 15 residues. Looked up from germline, CDR1 is LNHDA and CDR2 is SQIVND (reference sequence). V was shortened by 5 bases and J by 0 bases, with 11 bases between the two germline ends. CDR3 sequence: CASSGRQDSGNTIYF. Written as DNA, the CDR3 is TGTGCCAGTAGTGGGCGACAGGACTCTGGAAACACCATATATTTT.

This clone showed up just a few times. The genes are TRBV10-1 and TRBJ2-1; 7 bases align to TRBD1. Germline lookup yields CDR1 WNHNN and CDR2 SYGVQD (reference sequence). The CDR3 loop spans 15 amino acids. The ends lost 6 bases at V and 8 bases at J; junction bases unmatched: 13. The CDR3 loop reads CASSLGQEIGDEQFF. The CDR3 DNA follows: TGCGCCAGCAGCCTCGGACAGGAGATAGGCGATGAGCAGTTCTTC.

The rearrangement joins TRBV5-1 to TRBJ1-2; 9 bases align to TRBD1. Looked up from germline, CDR1 is SGHRS and CDR2 is YFSETQ. Germline trimming cut 7 bases from V and 4 bases from J; bases unmatched to any gene: 5. The CDR3 consists of 13 residues. CDR3 sequence (DNA): TGCGCCAGCGGGACAGGGACCCTCTATGGCTACACCTTC. This translates into CASGTGTLYGYTF.

Written as DNA, the CDR3 is TGTGCCAGCTCTACTCGTACTAGCACAGATACGCAGTATTTT. This encodes CASSTRTSTDTQYF. The gene calls are TRBV2 and TRBJ2-3; D unclear. V lost 8 bases, J lost 0 bases, and 12 bases lay in between. The CDR3 consists of 14 residues. Germline V lookup: CDR1 SNHLY, CDR2 FYNNEI.

The V call is TRBV6-6, the J call TRBJ1-5; no clear D gene. The CDR3 has 12 residues. CDR1 MNHNY and CDR2 SVGAGI come from the germline V gene (reference sequence). V was clipped by 8 bases and J by 1 base, with 6 bases between them. Here the CDR3 reads CASAGSNQPQHF. The CDR3 DNA reads TGTGCCAGCGCAGGAAGCAATCAGCCCCAGCATTTT.

Notes on this clone: Likely a read error: the CDR3 ends without its conserved phenylalanine or tryptophan. The rearrangement uses TRBV29-1 and TRBJ1-2, with TRBD1 as a possible D gene (6 bases). Germline V gene sequence: CDR1 SQVTM, CDR2 ANQGSEA. This CDR3 has 13 amino acids. Trimming removed 6 bases from V and 2 bases from J, with 13 bases in between. The DNA for the CDR3 is TGCAGCGTCGCCCCTACAGGGAACTATGGCTACACCCTC. Residues: CSVAPTGNYGYTL.